This T cell receptor beta chain was documented in a study of post-analysis software for immune sequencing data. General study results and limits: About five TRBV segments, including TRBV5-6, TRBV5-1 and TRBV20-1, were more frequent in patients than controls.

Note on this clonotype: No antigen is known for it.

Built from TCR beta cDNA, the libraries had unique molecular identifiers in them. Researchers reported about 500,000 cDNA molecules coming from about 1 to 10 million T cells. TCRdb used MiXCR to reprocess the PCR reads, holding one entry per CDR3 protein. The data contain 650,000 to 850,000 distinct CDR3 sequences, 53% of them seen just once; the ten biggest clones take up over 4%. Trimming removed 6 bases at V and 5 bases at J, with 19 bases between. The CDR3 extends over 14 amino acids. Per the germline V gene, CDR1 is DFQATT and CDR2 is SNEGSKA (reference sequence). The sequence came from a girl aged 10 to 17 with multiple sclerosis. The sample was blood. The chain links TRBV20-1 to TRBJ1-2; unclear D gene. The CDR3 sequence is CSATEVPWGYGYTF. CDR3 sequence (DNA): TGCAGTGCCACAGAGGTCCCTTGGGGATATGGCTACACCTTC.